This T cell receptor (beta chain) was captured by sequencing in a study of shared T cell receptors in the human thymus. Profiled with immunoSEQ multiplex PCR; TCRdb holds only in-frame clones, not every one. The repertoire has about 660,000 clones, more than 75% of them found once; the top ten carry roughly 0.0086%. V gave up 2 bases and J gave up 1 base, with 12 bases separating them. The CDR3 sequence is 15 residues long. Germline V gives CDR1 SGHDT, CDR2 YYEEEE. This same sample was also taken into another study, of human thymus T cells. Turning to that study: Thymic samples were excised during corrective heart operations. Thymic and blood repertoires appeared to show biased V and J gene usage.

The chain is built from TRBV5-6 and TRBJ1-1, with D maybe TRBD1 (6 bases). Sequenced: thymocytes. The sequence derives from a boy under two years old with a congenital heart defect. The CDR3 nucleotides are TGTGCCAGCAGCTTTTGGATACAGGGGAACACTGAAGCTTTCTTT. This codes for CASSFWIQGNTEAFF.